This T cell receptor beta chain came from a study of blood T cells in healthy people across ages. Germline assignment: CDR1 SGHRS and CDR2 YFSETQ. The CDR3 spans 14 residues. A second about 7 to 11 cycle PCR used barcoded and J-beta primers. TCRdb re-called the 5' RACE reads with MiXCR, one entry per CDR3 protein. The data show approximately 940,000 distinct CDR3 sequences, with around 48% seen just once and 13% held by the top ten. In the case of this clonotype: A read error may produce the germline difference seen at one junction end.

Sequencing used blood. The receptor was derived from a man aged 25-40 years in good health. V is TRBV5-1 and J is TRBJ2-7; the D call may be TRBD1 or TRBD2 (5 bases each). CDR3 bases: TGCGCCGGCAGCTCCCAGGGAGAAATCTACGAGCAGTACTTC. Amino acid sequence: CAGSSQGEIYEQYF.